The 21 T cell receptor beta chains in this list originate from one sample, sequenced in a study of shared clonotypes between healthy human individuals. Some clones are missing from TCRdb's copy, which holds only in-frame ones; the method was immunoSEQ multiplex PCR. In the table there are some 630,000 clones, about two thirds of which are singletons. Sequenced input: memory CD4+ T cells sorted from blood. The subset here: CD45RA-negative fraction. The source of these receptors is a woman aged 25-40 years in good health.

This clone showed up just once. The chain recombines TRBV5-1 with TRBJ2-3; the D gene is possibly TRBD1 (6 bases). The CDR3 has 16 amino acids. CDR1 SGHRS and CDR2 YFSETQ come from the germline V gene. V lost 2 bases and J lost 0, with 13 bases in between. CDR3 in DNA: TGCGCCAGCAGCTTCTATGGACAGCTAAGCACAGATACGCAGTATTTT. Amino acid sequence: CASSFYGQLSTDTQYF.

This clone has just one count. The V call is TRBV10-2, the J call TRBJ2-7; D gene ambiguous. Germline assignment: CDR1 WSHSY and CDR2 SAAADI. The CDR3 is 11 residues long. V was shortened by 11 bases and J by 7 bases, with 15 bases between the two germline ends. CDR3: CAPQPSNEQYF. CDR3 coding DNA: TGCGCCCCCCAGCCTTCTAATGAGCAGTACTTC.

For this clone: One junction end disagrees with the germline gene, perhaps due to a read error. The CDR3 spells CASSLTGTAYGYTF. DNA of the CDR3: TGTGCCAGCAGTTTAACCGGGACAGCCTATGGGTACACCTTC. The rearrangement uses TRBV28 and TRBJ1-2; TRBD1 matches 7 bases. The CDR3 sequence is 14 residues long. Germline CDR1 MDHEN, CDR2 SYDVKM.

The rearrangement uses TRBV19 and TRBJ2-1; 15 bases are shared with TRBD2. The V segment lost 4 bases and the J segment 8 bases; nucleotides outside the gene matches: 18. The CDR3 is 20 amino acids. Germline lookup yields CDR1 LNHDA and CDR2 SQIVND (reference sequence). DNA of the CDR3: TGTGCCAGTAGTACATCTCTTGCCTGGACTAGCGGGAGGGCCCTCGATGAGCAGTTCTTC. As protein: CASSTSLAWTSGRALDEQFF.

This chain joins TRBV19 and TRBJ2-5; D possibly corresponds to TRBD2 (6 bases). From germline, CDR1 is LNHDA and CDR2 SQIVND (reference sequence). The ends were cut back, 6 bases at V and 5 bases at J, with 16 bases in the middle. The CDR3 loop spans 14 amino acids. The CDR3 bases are TGTGCCAGTAGGCCCCGTACGGGAGCTGAGACCCAGTACTTC. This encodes CASRPRTGAETQYF.

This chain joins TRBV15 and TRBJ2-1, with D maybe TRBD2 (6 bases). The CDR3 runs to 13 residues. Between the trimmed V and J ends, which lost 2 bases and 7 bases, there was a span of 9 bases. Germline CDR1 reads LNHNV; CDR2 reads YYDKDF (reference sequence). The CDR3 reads CATSRPGVNEQFF. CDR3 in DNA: TGTGCCACCAGCAGACCGGGAGTGAATGAGCAGTTCTTC.

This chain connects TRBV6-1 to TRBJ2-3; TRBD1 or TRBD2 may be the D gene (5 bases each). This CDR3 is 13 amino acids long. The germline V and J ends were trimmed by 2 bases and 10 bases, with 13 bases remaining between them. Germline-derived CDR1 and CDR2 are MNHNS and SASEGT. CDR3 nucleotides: TGTGCCAGCAGTGAACTCGGGGCGGCGGCGCAGTATTTT. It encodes CASSELGAAAQYF.

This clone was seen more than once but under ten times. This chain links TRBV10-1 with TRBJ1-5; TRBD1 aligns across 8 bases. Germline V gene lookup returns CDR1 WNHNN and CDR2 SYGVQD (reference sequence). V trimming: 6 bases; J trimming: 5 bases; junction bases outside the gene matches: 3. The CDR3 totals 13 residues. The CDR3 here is CASRDREDQPQHF. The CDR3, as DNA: TGCGCCAGCAGGGACAGGGAGGATCAGCCCCAGCATTTT.

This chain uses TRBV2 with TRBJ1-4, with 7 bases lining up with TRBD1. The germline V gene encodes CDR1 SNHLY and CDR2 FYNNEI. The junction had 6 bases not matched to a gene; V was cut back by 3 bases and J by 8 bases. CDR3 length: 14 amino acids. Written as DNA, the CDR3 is TGTGCCAGCAGTGAGATGTCAGGGGGAGAAAAACTGTTTTTT. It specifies CASSEMSGGEKLFF.

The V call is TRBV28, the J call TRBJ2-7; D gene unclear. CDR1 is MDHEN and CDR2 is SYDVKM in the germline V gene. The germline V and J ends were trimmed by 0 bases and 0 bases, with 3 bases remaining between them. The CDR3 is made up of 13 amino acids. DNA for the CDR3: TGTGCCAGCAGTTTATGGGCCTCCTACGAGCAGTACTTC. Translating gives CASSLWASYEQYF.

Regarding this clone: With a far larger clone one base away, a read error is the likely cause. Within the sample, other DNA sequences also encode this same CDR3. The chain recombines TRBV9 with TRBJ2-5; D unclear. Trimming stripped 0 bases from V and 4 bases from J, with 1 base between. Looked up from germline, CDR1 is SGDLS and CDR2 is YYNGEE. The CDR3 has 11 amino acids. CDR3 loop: CASSVAETQYF. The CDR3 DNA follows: TGTGCCAGCAGCGTAGCAGAGACCCAGTACTTC.

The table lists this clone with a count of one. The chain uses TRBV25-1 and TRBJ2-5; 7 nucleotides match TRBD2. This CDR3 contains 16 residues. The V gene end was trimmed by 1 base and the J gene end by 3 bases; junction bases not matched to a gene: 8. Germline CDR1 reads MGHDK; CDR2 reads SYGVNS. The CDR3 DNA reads TGTGCCAGCAGTGAATCTGTGGGAGGGCGGAAAGAGACCCAGTACTTC. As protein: CASSESVGGRKETQYF.

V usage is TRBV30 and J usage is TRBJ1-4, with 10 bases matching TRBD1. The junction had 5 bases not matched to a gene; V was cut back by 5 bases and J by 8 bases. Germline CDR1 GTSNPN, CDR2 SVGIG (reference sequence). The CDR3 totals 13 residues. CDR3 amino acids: CAWQTGGMEKLFF. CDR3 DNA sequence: TGTGCCTGGCAGACAGGGGGCATGGAAAAACTGTTTTTT.

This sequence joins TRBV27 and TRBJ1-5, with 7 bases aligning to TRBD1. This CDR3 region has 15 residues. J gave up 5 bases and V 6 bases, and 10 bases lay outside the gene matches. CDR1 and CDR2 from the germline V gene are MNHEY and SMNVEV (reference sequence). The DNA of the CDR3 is TGTGCCAGCAGGGCAGGGGGGAATTCTTATCAGCCCCAGCATTTT. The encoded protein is CASRAGGNSYQPQHF.

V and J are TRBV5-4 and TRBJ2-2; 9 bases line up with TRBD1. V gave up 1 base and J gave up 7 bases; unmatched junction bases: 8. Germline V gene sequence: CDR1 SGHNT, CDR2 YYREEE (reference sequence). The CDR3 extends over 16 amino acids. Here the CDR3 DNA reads TGTGCCAGCAGCTTGAGTGAGACAGGGGGATACGGGGAGCTGTTTTTT. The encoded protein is CASSLSETGGYGELFF.

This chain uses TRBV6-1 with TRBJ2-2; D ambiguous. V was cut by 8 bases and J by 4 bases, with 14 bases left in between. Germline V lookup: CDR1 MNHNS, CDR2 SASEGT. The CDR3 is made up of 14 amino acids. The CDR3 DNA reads TGTGCCAGCGGTCCAGGTTGGGGCACCGGGGAGCTGTTTTTT. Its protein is CASGPGWGTGELFF.

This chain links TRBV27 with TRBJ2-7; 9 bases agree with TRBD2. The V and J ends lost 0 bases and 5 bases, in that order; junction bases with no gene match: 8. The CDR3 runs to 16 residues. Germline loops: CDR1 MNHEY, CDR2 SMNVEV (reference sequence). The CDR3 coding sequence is TGTGCCAGCAGTTTATCCATAGCGGGAGTCAAAAACGAGCAGTACTTC. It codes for CASSLSIAGVKNEQYF.

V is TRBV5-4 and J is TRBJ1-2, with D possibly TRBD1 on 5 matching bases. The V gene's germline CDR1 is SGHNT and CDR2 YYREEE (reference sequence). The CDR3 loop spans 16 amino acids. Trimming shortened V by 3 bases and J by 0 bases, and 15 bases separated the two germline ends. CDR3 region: CASSWGGTLTNYGYTF. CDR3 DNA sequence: TGTGCCAGCAGCTGGGGGGGGACGCTGACTAACTATGGCTACACCTTC.

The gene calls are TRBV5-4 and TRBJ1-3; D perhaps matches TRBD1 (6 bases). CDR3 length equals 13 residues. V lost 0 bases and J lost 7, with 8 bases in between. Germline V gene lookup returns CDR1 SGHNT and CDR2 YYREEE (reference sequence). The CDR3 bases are TGTGCCAGCAGCTTGGGGCAGGGGAACACCATATATTTT. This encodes CASSLGQGNTIYF.

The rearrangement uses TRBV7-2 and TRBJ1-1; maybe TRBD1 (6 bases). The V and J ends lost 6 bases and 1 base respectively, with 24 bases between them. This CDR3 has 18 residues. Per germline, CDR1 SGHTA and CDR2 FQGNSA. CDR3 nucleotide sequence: TGTGCCAGCAGACAAGGACCGGCAGGGGTTGTCCAGAACACTGAAGCTTTCTTT. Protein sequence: CASRQGPAGVVQNTEAFF.

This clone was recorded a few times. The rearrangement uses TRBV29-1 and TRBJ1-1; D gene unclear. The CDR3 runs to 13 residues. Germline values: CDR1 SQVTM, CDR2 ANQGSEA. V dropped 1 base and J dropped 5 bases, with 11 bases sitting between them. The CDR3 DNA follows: TGCAGCGTTGAAGGCGGAGGGTGGACTGAAGCTTTCTTT. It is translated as CSVEGGGWTEAFF.